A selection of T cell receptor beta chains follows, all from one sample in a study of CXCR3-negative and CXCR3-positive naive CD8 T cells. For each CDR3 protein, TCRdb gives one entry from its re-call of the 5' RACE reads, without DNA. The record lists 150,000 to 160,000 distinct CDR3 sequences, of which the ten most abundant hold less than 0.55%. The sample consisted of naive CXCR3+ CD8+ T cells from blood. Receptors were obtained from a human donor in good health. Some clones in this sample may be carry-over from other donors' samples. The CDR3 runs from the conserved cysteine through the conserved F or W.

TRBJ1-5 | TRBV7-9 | CASSLPGSQPQHF
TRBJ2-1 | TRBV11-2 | CASSLHPPGLAGGPTYNEQFF
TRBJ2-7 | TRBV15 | CATSGKGEEQYF
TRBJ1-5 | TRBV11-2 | CASSLGWDGDQPQHF
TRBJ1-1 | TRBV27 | CASGLGGGEKAFF
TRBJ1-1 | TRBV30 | CAWSVSLGYTEAFF
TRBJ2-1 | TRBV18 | CASSLLDAVEVSDEQFF
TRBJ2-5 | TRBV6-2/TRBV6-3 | CASRLTNQETQYF
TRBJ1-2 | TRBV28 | CASRNRGGYGYTF
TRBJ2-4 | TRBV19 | CASTIGGQGVDIQYF
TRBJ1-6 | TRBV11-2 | CASSSFNSAEGVHSPLHF
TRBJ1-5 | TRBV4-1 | CASSQKENSSQPQHF
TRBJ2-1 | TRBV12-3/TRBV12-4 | CASSFLRNNEQFF
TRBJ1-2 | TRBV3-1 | CASSQDTGTGESGYTF
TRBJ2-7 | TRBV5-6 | CASSSGSMGEQYF
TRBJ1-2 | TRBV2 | CASRPIDRGDGYTF
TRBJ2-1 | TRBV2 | CASSEQGGVDEQFF
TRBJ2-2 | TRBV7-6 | CASSPGTDYSGELFF
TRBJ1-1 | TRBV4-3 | CASSQERGAQAFF
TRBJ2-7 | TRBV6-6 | CASSYSGGSYEQYF
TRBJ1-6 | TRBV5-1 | CASSWDRNNSPLHF
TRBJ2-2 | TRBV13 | CASSPRTVSGELFF
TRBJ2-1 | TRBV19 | CASSTLANEQFF
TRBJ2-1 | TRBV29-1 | CSVEDRTASYNEQFF
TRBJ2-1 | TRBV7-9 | CASNIGQNYNEPFF
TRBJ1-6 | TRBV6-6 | CASSYPTGEVYNSPLHF
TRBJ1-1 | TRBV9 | CASSVVGEFLNTEAFF
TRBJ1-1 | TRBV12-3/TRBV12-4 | CASSSRGGTEAFF
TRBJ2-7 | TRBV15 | CATSRDGQGKLHSYEQYF
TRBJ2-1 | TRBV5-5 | CASSPGQGEFF
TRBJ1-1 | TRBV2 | CAGGAGKNTEAFF
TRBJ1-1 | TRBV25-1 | CASRALGDTEAFF
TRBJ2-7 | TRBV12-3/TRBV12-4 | CASSPLGQEQYF
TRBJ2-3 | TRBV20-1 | CSARDPDTHTDTQYF
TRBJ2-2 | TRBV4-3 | CASSQDRGSFTGELFF
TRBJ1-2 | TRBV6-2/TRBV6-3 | CASRPGPGNYGYTF
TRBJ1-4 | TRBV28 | CASSFGTSKLFF
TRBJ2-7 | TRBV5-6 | CASSSAIGAYEQYF
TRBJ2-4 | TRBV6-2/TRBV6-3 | CASSYPLESIQYF
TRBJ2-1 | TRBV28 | CASRIIAGNNEQFF
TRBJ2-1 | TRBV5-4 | CASSTGTSGSDEQFF
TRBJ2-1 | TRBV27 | CASRDRGPEQFF
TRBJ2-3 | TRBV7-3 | CASSLGLAGFADTQYF
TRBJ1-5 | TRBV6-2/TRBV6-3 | CAIRDRGQPQHF